The present entry profiles one TCR beta chain with its context. Checkpoint therapy with ipilimumab 1 mg/kg began 14 to 28 days after transplant. Patients got 3 mg/kg IV nivolumab weeks 1, 4, 7, 10, then biweekly through week 26. TCRdb keeps only in-frame clones here, not all; method: immunoSEQ multiplex PCR. The sample shows about 21,000 clones, 70% to 80% of them seen only once. Deletions cut 5 bases from V and 0 bases from J, with 8 bases between. This CDR3 is built from 14 residues. Germline V gene sequence: CDR1 SGHRS, CDR2 YFSETQ. This record belongs to a study of ipilimumab plus nivolumab after autologous stem cell transplantation. Study-wide context: Patients received a median of roughly 5 ipilimumab and roughly eight nivolumab doses. The DLBCL cohort had primary refractory and relapsed disease, with 18-month progression-free survival of approximately 87% and 28%.

The receptor was isolated from a male donor with diffuse large B-cell lymphoma. Specimen: PBMCs, collected in a trial of ipilimumab plus nivolumab as post-transplant consolidation. J is TRBJ2-2 and V is TRBV5-1, with D uncertain. This CDR3 is CASSPGPNTGELFF. The CDR3 nucleotides read TGCGCCAGCAGTCCGGGTCCGAACACCGGGGAGCTGTTTTTT.